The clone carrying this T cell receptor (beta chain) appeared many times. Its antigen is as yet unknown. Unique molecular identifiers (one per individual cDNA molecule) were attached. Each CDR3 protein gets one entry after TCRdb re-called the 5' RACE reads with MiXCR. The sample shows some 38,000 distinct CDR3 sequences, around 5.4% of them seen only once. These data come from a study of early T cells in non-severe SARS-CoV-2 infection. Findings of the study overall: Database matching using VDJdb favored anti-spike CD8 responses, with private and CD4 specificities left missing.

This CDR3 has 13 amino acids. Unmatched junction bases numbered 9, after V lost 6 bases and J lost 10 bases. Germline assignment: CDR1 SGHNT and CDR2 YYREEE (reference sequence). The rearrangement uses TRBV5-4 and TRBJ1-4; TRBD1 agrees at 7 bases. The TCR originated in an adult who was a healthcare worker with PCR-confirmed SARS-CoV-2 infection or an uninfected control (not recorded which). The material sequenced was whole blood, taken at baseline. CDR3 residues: CASTNVGGGKLFF. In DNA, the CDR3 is TGTGCCAGCACAAACGTAGGGGGCGGAAAACTGTTTTTT.